This TCR beta chain was captured in a study of blood T cell repertoires in COVID-19 (dated by TCRdb to 2020 to 2022). About the investigation overall: Collaborator samples came from the United States, Italy and Spain and covered acute and convalescent phases of COVID-19. The samples were drawn from the first 160 participants of the ongoing ImmuneRACE study and from some 1,300 subjects provided by 6 global collaborators. A de-identified subject ID, COVID-19 status, age in years and sex were almost always included in the sample metadata. Deeply sampled blood TCRbeta repertoires from subjects exposed to, actively infected with, or recovered from COVID-19 were included in the dataset. The repertoires were released in a freely available public database intended as a resource for research on the immune response to SARS-CoV-2. Where HLA class I and class II types were available, the types were taken from metadata supplied by the sample provider, not from assay-based typing. The material from the prospective study consisted of cDNA or gDNA derived from T cells, B-cell-depleted T cells, or PBMCs.

With respect to this clone: There is no known antigen for this receptor. No much larger clonotype is one base removed from it; base qualities were not supplied.

Overall results and qualifications from the work: The amount of clinical and demographic metadata varied by source and participant and was provided uncurated.

The collaborating institutions used their own protocols to collect whole blood in K2EDTA tubes. For TCRbeta analysis, collaborators shipped samples in one of three forms: frozen whole blood, isolated PBMCs, or DNA extracted from either of those sample types. The CDR1 and CDR2 encoded by the germline V gene (reference sequence) are LNHDA and SQIVND. The CDR3 goes from the cysteine to the phenylalanine over 12 residues. Solely the CDR3 DNA is kept, with 36 bases framed from the first base. Relative to germline, V is 1 base shorter and J is 15 bases shorter, with 13 bases between their ends. TCRbeta CDR3 regions were amplified from genomic DNA using the immunoSEQ Assay, a bias-controlled multiplex PCR. Per the source publication's procedure: Within the assay, amplification of reference gene primers was used to estimate how many nucleated cells each sample contained. To quantify the absolute abundance of each unique TCRbeta CDR3 rearrangement, sequence reads were collapsed and filtered. For each sample, productive Simpson clonality was calculated as the square root of Simpson's diversity index over productive rearrangements. The immuneACCESS repertoire file appears here via TCRdb, limited to in-frame rearrangements. These files lack a portion of the clones; in checked studies, under half of the deficit traces to unresolved V genes, and the cause of the others is not known. That table furnishes V, J and clone size, whereas the DNA furnished D and trimming. The sample includes 110,000 to 150,000 clones, with around 81% observed a single time. About 8% of the sample rests with the top ten.

This TCR came from a human donor in a cohort sampled during active COVID-19. The chain couples TRBV19 to TRBJ2-1, and the D gene may be TRBD2, 6 bases matching. The sequencing sample was made of peripheral blood. The CDR3 has the sequence CASSIGGELRFF. The DNA reads TGTGCCAGTAGTATAGGGGGGGAGCTTCGGTTCTTC.